The 25 T cell receptor beta chains given below trace back to one sample, sequenced in a study of cytomegalovirus exposure and HLA in healthy donors. The PCR used 60 Vbeta and 13 Jbeta primers. Repertoires were generated with immunoSEQ multiplex PCR, while TCRdb's copy carries only in-frame clones and drops some. The data contain over 70,000 clones, 77% of them seen just once; the ten biggest clones take up approximately 3%. The sequencing input was PBMCs. The receptors originated from a man between 45 and 60 years old in good health and CMV-seropositive.

The chain has TRBV19 and TRBJ1-6, with 7 bases identical to TRBD1. The V and J ends lost 8 bases and 8 bases, in that order; junction bases with no gene match: 6. Germline loops: CDR1 LNHDA, CDR2 SQIVND (reference sequence). CDR3 length equals 13 residues. The CDR3 nucleotides are TGTGCCAGTCGGAGGGGGCCCTATTCACCCCTCCACTTT. It yields the protein CASRRGPYSPLHF. Complete variable domain (other parts from reference TRBV19 and TRBJ1-6): DGGITQSPKYLFRKEGQNVTLSCEQNLNHDAMYWYRQDPGQGLRLIYYSQIVNDFQKGDIAEGYSVSREKKESFPLTVTSAQKNPTAFYLCASRRGPYSPLHFGNGTRLTVT.

This chain uses TRBV29-1 with TRBJ2-7, with TRBD2 matching over 8 bases. Germline CDR1 and CDR2: SQVTM and ANQGSEA. J was trimmed by 5 bases and V by 4 bases; bases with no gene match: 7. This CDR3 has 13 residues. The CDR3, as DNA: TGCAGCGTTGGGACTAGCAGAAGCAACGAGCAGTACTTC. Its protein product is CSVGTSRSNEQYF.

The CDR3 protein is CASSQEFGVGSYNSPLHF. The DNA for the CDR3 is TGCGCCAGCAGCCAAGAGTTCGGGGTTGGGTCCTATAATTCACCCCTCCACTTT. V gene TRBV4-3 combines with J gene TRBJ1-6; unclear D gene. Germline V gene lookup returns CDR1 LGHNA and CDR2 YSLEER. The CDR3 loop spans 18 amino acids. V lost 0 bases and J lost 1, with 13 bases in between.

The CDR3, as DNA: TGTGCCAGTAGAATGACAGGGCTGGGCACTGAAGCTTTCTTT. It is translated as CASRMTGLGTEAFF. The chain links TRBV19 to TRBJ1-1; 7 nucleotides match TRBD1. V lost 6 bases, J lost 4 bases, and 8 bases stayed unmatched. CDR1 and CDR2 from the germline V gene are LNHDA and SQIVND (reference sequence). The CDR3 runs to 14 residues.

This clone was picked up a small number of times. The chain uses TRBV4-1 and TRBJ2-2; the D gene is possibly TRBD1 (6 bases). Deletions cut 3 bases from V and 4 bases from J, with 18 bases between. Per germline, CDR1 MGHRA and CDR2 YSYEKL. The CDR3 contains 17 residues. This chain's CDR3 is CASSHSTGTRITGELFF. In DNA, the CDR3 is TGCGCCAGCAGCCATTCGACCGGGACACGAATCACCGGGGAGCTGTTTTTT.

The CDR3 DNA is TGCACCAGCAGCCATAAAGTCCTGACTAGCGGGGAAAAAGGGGGGACAGATACGCAGTATTTT. Translated, it gives CTSSHKVLTSGEKGGTDTQYF. The chain couples TRBV1 to TRBJ2-3; whether TRBD2, the table's D call, matches the DNA was not checked. TRBV1 is tagged as a pseudogene. This CDR3 region has 21 residues.

CDR3 protein: CASSPPPGVNEQYF. The CDR3 DNA is TGTGCCAGCAGCCCCCCCCCGGGAGTGAACGAGCAGTACTTC. The J gene is TRBJ2-7, the V gene TRBV7-2; maybe TRBD2 (6 bases). Germline V gene lookup returns CDR1 SGHTA and CDR2 FQGNSA. The CDR3 loop spans 14 amino acids. V was trimmed by 5 bases and J by 5 bases, leaving 16 bases between them.

The chain employs TRBV29-1 and TRBJ1-1; 9 bases match TRBD1. V lost 7 bases, J lost 4 bases, and 7 bases stayed unmatched. This CDR3 contains 13 residues. Per the germline V gene, CDR1 is SQVTM and CDR2 is ANQGSEA. CDR3 sequence reads: CSGAGTGLTEAFF. CDR3 DNA sequence: TGCAGCGGCGCCGGGACAGGGCTCACTGAAGCTTTCTTT.

The chain has TRBV19 and TRBJ1-6, with D hard to call. Germline CDR1 and CDR2: LNHDA and SQIVND (reference sequence). The CDR3 has 13 residues. V lost 1 base and J 7 bases, leaving 5 bases between the germline ends. CDR3 sequence: CASSIVSNSPLHF. Written as DNA, the CDR3 is TGTGCCAGTAGTATAGTTTCGAATTCACCCCTCCACTTT.

This chain uses TRBV11-3 with TRBJ2-5; 9 bases agree with TRBD1. Germline V gene data show CDR1 as SGHNT and CDR2 as YENEEA. V lost 1 base to trimming and J lost 5 bases; unmatched junction nucleotides: 5. The CDR3 length is 15 residues. CDR3 in amino acids: CASSLGGTGIETQYF. The CDR3 nucleotides are TGTGCCAGCAGCTTAGGGGGGACAGGGATCGAGACCCAGTACTTC.

This clone came up a few times. The V gene is TRBV6-5, the J gene TRBJ1-1; D unclear. The CDR3 is 13 residues long. Germline V gives CDR1 MNHEY, CDR2 SVGAGI. Trimming shortened V by 2 bases and J by 1 base, and 5 bases separated the two germline ends. CDR3 protein: CASSYEGNTEAFF. In nucleotides, the CDR3 is TGTGCCAGCAGTTACGAGGGGAACACTGAAGCTTTCTTT.

V and J are TRBV19 and TRBJ2-5; D perhaps matches TRBD2 (6 bases). This CDR3 contains 18 residues. Per the germline V gene, CDR1 is LNHDA and CDR2 is SQIVND (reference sequence). V was cut by 0 bases and J by 6 bases, with 23 bases left in between. As DNA, the CDR3 is TGTGCCAGTAGTATAGACCAACTAGCTGGAGGGGTAGTGCAGACCCAGTACTTC. It specifies CASSIDQLAGGVVQTQYF.

The genes are TRBV6-1 and TRBJ1-1, with D possibly matching TRBD1 (5 bases). Germline-derived CDR1 and CDR2 are MNHNS and SASEGT. V was cut by 4 bases and J by 2 bases, with 14 bases left in between. This CDR3 is 15 amino acids long. CDR3 sequence (DNA): TGTGCCAGCAGTGGTGTGGCAGGGAAAAACACTGAAGCTTTCTTT. The encoded protein is CASSGVAGKNTEAFF.

The chain combines TRBV6-6 with TRBJ2-5, with 10 bases matching TRBD2. The J call is uncertain, as TRBJ2-7 better fits the DNA end. The V gene's germline CDR1 is MNHNY and CDR2 SVGAGI (reference sequence). CDR3 length: 15 amino acids. In DNA form, the CDR3 reads TGTGCCAGCATGGGGGCTAGCGGGAGAGTTTACGAGCAGTACTTC. It encodes CASMGASGRVYEQYF.

This clone was counted between two and nine times. The V and J genes are TRBV19 and TRBJ2-1; 10 nucleotides line up with TRBD1. Germline values: CDR1 LNHDA, CDR2 SQIVND (reference sequence). Trimming took 4 bases from V and 6 from J; bases not matched to a gene: 6. The CDR3 loop spans 15 amino acids. The CDR3 protein is CASSTRGTGANEQFF. CDR3 nucleotide sequence: TGTGCCAGTAGTACCCGCGGGACAGGGGCCAATGAGCAGTTCTTC.

The chain employs TRBV5-1 and TRBJ2-5, with TRBD1 matching over 9 bases. The germline V gene has CDR1 SGHRS and CDR2 YFSETQ. The V segment lost 1 base and the J segment 5 bases; nucleotides outside the gene matches: 6. The CDR3 loop spans 15 amino acids. CDR3 bases: TGCGCCAGCAGCTTGCCGGGACAGGGAATGGAGACCCAGTACTTC. Amino acid sequence: CASSLPGQGMETQYF.

This clone was detected once. V gene TRBV19 combines with J gene TRBJ1-4; TRBD1 matches 8 bases. V lost 5 bases, J lost 7 bases, and 6 bases stayed unmatched. CDR3 length: 14 residues. The V gene's germline CDR1 is LNHDA and CDR2 SQIVND (reference sequence). In nucleotides, the CDR3 is TGTGCCAGTAGTTCCACAGGGGGGGTTGAAAAACTGTTTTTT. Its translation: CASSSTGGVEKLFF. Variable domain in full (rest from reference TRBV19 and TRBJ1-4): DGGITQSPKYLFRKEGQNVTLSCEQNLNHDAMYWYRQDPGQGLRLIYYSQIVNDFQKGDIAEGYSVSREKKESFPLTVTSAQKNPTAFYLCASSSTGGVEKLFFGSGTQLSVL.

V and J are TRBV4-2 and TRBJ1-4, with a possible D match to TRBD1 (6 bases). Trimming took 3 bases from V and 8 from J, leaving 16 bases between them. The CDR3 spans 15 residues. Germline V CDR1 and CDR2: LGHNA, YNFKEQ. CDR3 bases: TGTGCCAGCAGCCAGGACGGACAGCTCTGGGAAAAACTGTTTTTT. It yields the protein CASSQDGQLWEKLFF.

The chain uses TRBV11-3 and TRBJ1-1; 9 bases agree with TRBD1. Germline CDR1 is SGHNT and CDR2 is YENEEA. With V trimmed by 2 bases and J by 4 bases, 11 bases remained unmatched. The CDR3 extends over 17 amino acids. The CDR3 region has the DNA TGTGCCAGCAGCTTATCCGGACAGGGGTCCGGAGGCACTGAAGCTTTCTTT. Translation gives CASSLSGQGSGGTEAFF.

This clone appeared once. The chain joins TRBV9 to TRBJ1-1, with TRBD1 as a possible D gene (5 bases). The V gene lost 1 base and the J gene lost 1 base, with 5 bases spanning the gap. The CDR3 extends over 13 amino acids. Looked up from germline, CDR1 is SGDLS and CDR2 is YYNGEE. DNA of the CDR3: TGTGCCAGCAGCGTACAGGGGAACACTGAAGCTTTCTTT. This gives the protein CASSVQGNTEAFF. The complete variable domain, with remaining parts taken from reference TRBV9 and TRBJ1-1, reads DSGVTQTPKHLITATGQRVTLRCSPRSGDLSVYWYQQSLDQGLQFLIQYYNGEERAKGNILERFSAQQFPDLHSELNLSSLELGDSALYFCASSVQGNTEAFFGQGTRLTVV.

The rearrangement joins TRBV18 to TRBJ2-1, with a tentative D call TRBD2 (7 bases). The V end lost 4 bases, the J end lost 7 bases, and 20 bases lay between the germline ends. CDR3 size: 16 residues. Germline CDR1 KGHSH, CDR2 LQKENI. CDR3 DNA: TGTGCCAGCTCACGAAGGGACAACACGGGGGGTAATGAGCAGTTCTTC. It is translated as CASSRRDNTGGNEQFF.

V and J are TRBV18 and TRBJ2-2; the match to TRBD2 covers 11 bases. From germline, CDR1 is KGHSH and CDR2 LQKENI. The CDR3 sequence is 17 residues long. J lost 4 bases, V lost 2 bases, and 6 bases had no gene match. CDR3 DNA sequence: TGTGCCAGCTCACCATACGGAACTAGCGGGGGCACCGGGGAGCTGTTTTTT. The encoded protein is CASSPYGTSGGTGELFF.

V gene TRBV5-1 combines with J gene TRBJ1-2; perhaps TRBD1 as D (5 bases). Germline loops: CDR1 SGHRS, CDR2 YFSETQ. This CDR3 is 15 amino acids long. V lost 0 bases, J lost 4 bases, and 13 bases lay in between. The CDR3 here is CASSLDAGSSYGYTF. The CDR3 coding sequence is TGCGCCAGCAGCTTGGACGCAGGGTCCAGCTATGGCTACACCTTC.

The chain joins TRBV27 to TRBJ2-1; TRBD2 is a possible D gene (7 bases). This CDR3 comprises 15 residues. The germline gives CDR1 MNHEY, CDR2 SMNVEV (reference sequence). Deletions cut 7 bases from V and 4 bases from J, with 17 bases between. In DNA, the CDR3 is TGTGCCAGCACATTTACGGGGGGCATATACAATGAGCAGTTCTTC. Protein sequence: CASTFTGGIYNEQFF.

The rearrangement links TRBV30 to TRBJ2-2; a weak D match, TRBD2 (6 bases). The CDR3 extends over 17 amino acids. Trimming cost V 2 bases and J 0 bases, with 16 bases left between them. Germline CDR1 reads GTSNPN; CDR2 reads SVGIG (reference sequence). The CDR3 here is CAWSIWRGLANTGELFF. The DNA of the CDR3 is TGTGCCTGGAGTATTTGGAGGGGCTTGGCGAACACCGGGGAGCTGTTTTTT.